The next 9 T cell receptor beta chains were all read from a single sample in a study of technical replicates of blood from a few donors. Generated by immunoSEQ multiplex PCR, the TCRdb table keeps only in-frame clones and is missing some. The data show about 76,000 clones, 94% seen once. The sequenced material came from T cells isolated from PBMCs. The source is a human donor in good health.

The chain recombines TRBV19 with TRBJ1-2, with a weak D call TRBD1 (5 bases). CDR1 LNHDA and CDR2 SQIVND come from the germline V gene (reference sequence). The CDR3 has 13 residues. V was cut by 5 bases and J by 7 bases, with 14 bases left in between. CDR3 in amino acids: CASSPRSGLGYTF. For the CDR3, the DNA is TGTGCCAGTAGTCCAAGATCAGGGCTTGGCTACACCTTC.

This sequence joins TRBV28 and TRBJ2-7; D perhaps matches TRBD2 (6 bases). Germline V gene lookup returns CDR1 MDHEN and CDR2 SYDVKM. V was cut by 5 bases and J by 5 bases, with 16 bases left in between. The CDR3 contains 14 residues. The CDR3 nucleotides are TGTGCCAGCAGTCCCGGGACTTTCCCCCACGAGCAGTACTTC. Its protein product is CASSPGTFPHEQYF.

The rearrangement uses TRBV6-1 and TRBJ1-1; 8 bases fit TRBD1. Germline V gene data show CDR1 as MNHNS and CDR2 as SASEGT. The length of the CDR3 is 15 residues. The junction had 12 bases not matched to a gene; V was cut back by 8 bases and J by 4 bases. The DNA for the CDR3 is TGTGCCAGCGGGGGGGCAGGGGGCTTCGGCACTGAAGCTTTCTTT. This translates into CASGGAGGFGTEAFF.

The CDR3 DNA follows: TGTGCCAGCAGTGAGCTCCAGGGTGCGAACACCGGGGAGCTGTTTTTT. As protein: CASSELQGANTGELFF. This chain connects TRBV6-1 to TRBJ2-2; D is perhaps TRBD1 (5 bases). CDR3 size: 16 residues. Looked up from germline, CDR1 is MNHNS and CDR2 is SASEGT. V was trimmed by 3 bases and J by 0 bases, leaving 11 bases between them.

This chain connects TRBV4-1 to TRBJ2-1; 9 bases are shared with TRBD2. V was pared by 1 base and J by 7 bases, with 20 bases of the junction left unmatched. The germline V gene has CDR1 MGHRA and CDR2 YSYEKL. The CDR3 length is 20 residues. The CDR3 coding sequence is TGCGCCAGCAGCCAAGGGTGGTGGCGGGAGGGCCGACGGGGACAAAATGAGCAGTTCTTC. This gives the protein CASSQGWWREGRRGQNEQFF.

This rearrangement joins TRBV28 to TRBJ2-5; 14 bases line up with TRBD2. The J segment lost 2 bases and the V segment lost 0 bases, leaving 5 bases of the junction unmatched. CDR1 and CDR2 (germline): MDHEN, SYDVKM. CDR3 size: 18 residues. CDR3 DNA: TGTGCCAGCAGTTTATGGGGGACTAGCGGGGGAATTCAAGAGACCCAGTACTTC. It translates to CASSLWGTSGGIQETQYF.

This clone was observed once. This rearrangement joins TRBV4-3 to TRBJ2-3; 8 nucleotides agree with TRBD1. The V segment lost 2 bases and the J segment 3 bases; nucleotides outside the gene matches: 4. Germline V gene lookup returns CDR1 LGHNA and CDR2 YSLEER. This CDR3 has 15 residues. CDR3 nucleotide sequence: TGCGCCAGCAGCCAATACGACAGGGGAACAGATACGCAGTATTTT. Translated: CASSQYDRGTDTQYF.

V and J are TRBV7-9 and TRBJ2-1; TRBD2 might be the D (5 bases). The CDR3 spans 12 residues. Trimming left V 7 bases short and J 7 bases short, with 11 bases between. Germline assignment: CDR1 SEHNR and CDR2 FQNEAQ (reference sequence). The CDR3 loop is CASIGRTNEQFF. The CDR3 nucleotides read TGTGCCAGCATCGGAAGGACTAATGAGCAGTTCTTC.

The chain links TRBV2 to TRBJ2-1, with 12 bases fitting TRBD2. J gave up 5 bases and V 4 bases, and 3 bases lay outside the gene matches. Germline CDR1 SNHLY, CDR2 FYNNEI. The CDR3 loop spans 15 amino acids. The CDR3 loop reads CASSGTSGTHNEQFF. The CDR3 nucleotides read TGTGCCAGCAGTGGGACTAGCGGGACGCACAATGAGCAGTTCTTC.